These T cell receptor beta chains were read from a single sample in a study of T cells after yellow fever vaccination. TCRdb reprocessed the 5' RACE reads via MiXCR and lists one record per CDR3 protein. The data show a few hundred thousand distinct CDR3 sequences, about a sixth seen once. The source material was PBMCs, sampled about 5 days after the first yellow fever vaccination. The source of these receptors is a man younger than 35 who received the YFV17D yellow fever vaccine. CDR3s include the opening cysteine and the closing phenylalanine or tryptophan. D genes are given only for firm matches. Clone size is shown for a subset of rows, as once, few, many or a class of expanded clone.

few	TRBV15	TRBJ2-5	-	TGTGCCACCAGCAGAGTAGGGCCGGAAGGCGAAGAGACCCAGTACTTC	CATSRVGPEGEETQYF
-	TRBV20-1	TRBJ1-2	-	TGCAGTGCTAGAGATCTTTCGGGCAGTCGCAACTATGGCTACACCTTC	CSARDLSGSRNYGYTF
few	TRBV7-6	TRBJ1-6	TRBD1	TGTGCCAGCAGCACGACAGGGCTCCCCTCTCCCCTCCACTTT	CASSTTGLPSPLHF
-	TRBV20-1	TRBJ2-7	TRBD1	TGCAGTGCTAGAGATACGGGGGGACAGGGAGGGTACGAGCAGTACTTC	CSARDTGGQGGYEQYF
few	TRBV3-1	TRBJ2-3	TRBD2	TGTGCCAGCAGCCAAGGAGGGCTAGCGGGGAGATATACGCAGTATTTT	CASSQGGLAGRYTQYF
few	TRBV28	TRBJ1-5	-	TGTGCCAGCAGCATATCAGGGGAGTGGGCCCAGCATTTT	CASSISGEWAQHF
few	TRBV19	TRBJ1-3	TRBD1	TGTGCCAGTAGTATGGACAGGGCTTACTCTGGAAACACCATATATTTT	CASSMDRAYSGNTIYF
-	TRBV18	TRBJ2-6	-	TGTGCCAGCTCATTCGTCGGGTCTTCTGGGGCCAACGTCCTGACTTTC	CASSFVGSSGANVLTF
-	TRBV5-1	TRBJ2-1	-	TGCGCCAGCAGCTCTGCGGGTGCGAGCTCCTACAATGAGCAGTTCTTC	CASSSAGASSYNEQFF
few	TRBV6-4	TRBJ1-5	TRBD1	TGTGCCAGCAGTGTAAACAGGGGGCAAGGCAATCAGCCCCAGCATTTT	CASSVNRGQGNQPQHF
-	TRBV27	TRBJ1-4	TRBD1	TGTGCCAGCAGTTCCTGGACAGGGTCGCGGGAAAAACTGTTTTTT	CASSSWTGSREKLFF
-	TRBV14	TRBJ2-7	-	TGTGCCAGCAGCTTGACACTATCTCGCTACGAGCAGTACTTC	CASSLTLSRYEQYF
few	TRBV4-1	TRBJ2-2	-	TGCGCCAGGTTCGACGAAAAGAGAGCGAACACCGGGGAGCTGTTTTTT	CARFDEKRANTGELFF
-	TRBV6-1	TRBJ1-1	TRBD1	TGTGCCAGCAGACCTCAGGGGGCGATCTTGGGTACTGAAGCTTTCTTT	CASRPQGAILGTEAFF
-	TRBV15	TRBJ1-2	-	TGTGCCACCAGCAGAGATGCGGGGATCTATGGCTACACCTTC	CATSRDAGIYGYTF
-	TRBV5-1	TRBJ2-3	-	TGCGCCAGCAGAATTATTTCTAGCACAGATACGCAGTATTTT	CASRIISSTDTQYF
few	TRBV7-9	TRBJ1-2	TRBD1	TGTGCCAGCAGCTTAGGCTGGTGGGGACAGGGGGGAGATGGCTACACCTTC	CASSLGWWGQGGDGYTF
few	TRBV5-1	TRBJ1-6	-	TGCGCCAGCAGCTTCACAGCCACTAATTCACCCCTCCACTTT	CASSFTATNSPLHF
few	TRBV4-3	TRBJ2-1	TRBD2	TGCGCCAGCAGCCCAACCCCATGGCCTAGCGGGGACTCCTACAATGAGCAGTTCTTC	CASSPTPWPSGDSYNEQFF
few	TRBV10-3	TRBJ2-5	TRBD2	TGTGCCACCCGGGAGGGGGAGACCCAGTACTTC	CATREGETQYF
-	TRBV12-3/TRBV12-4	TRBJ2-1	TRBD2	TGTGCCAGCAGGGGGCGGGGGGTCCTCTACAATGAGCAGTTCTTC	CASRGRGVLYNEQFF
few	TRBV12-3/TRBV12-4	TRBJ1-3	-	TGTGCCAGCAGTTCAAGGGCGGCCTCCGGCAACACCATATATTTT	CASSSRAASGNTIYF
few	TRBV5-1	TRBJ2-3	-	TGCGCCAGCAGCTTGCAAGGGATGGGCACAGATACGCAGTATTTT	CASSLQGMGTDTQYF
-	TRBV20-1	TRBJ1-6	-	TGCAGTGCTAGAGAGGGGGCCGGGTCACCCCTCCACTTT	CSAREGAGSPLHF
many	TRBV29-1	TRBJ1-2	-	TGCAGCGACCGAGAAGGAGCCCTATATGGCTACACCTTC	CSDREGALYGYTF
-	TRBV7-9	TRBJ1-2	-	TGTGCCAGCAGCTTAGCCCCTCGTACAGGCTATGGCTACACCTTC	CASSLAPRTGYGYTF
-	TRBV7-9	TRBJ2-1	-	TGTGCCAGCAGCTATATCGGGGGCTCCTACAATGAGCAGTTCTTC	CASSYIGGSYNEQFF
-	TRBV4-3	TRBJ1-1	-	TGCGCCAGCAGCCGACAGCTTATGAGAAACACTGAAGCTTTCTTT	CASSRQLMRNTEAFF
-	TRBV6-2/TRBV6-3	TRBJ2-7	-	TGTGCCAGCAGTTACACGCAAACCTACGAGCAGTACTTC	CASSYTQTYEQYF
few	TRBV12-3/TRBV12-4	TRBJ2-7	TRBD1	TGTGCCAGCACTACCGGGACAGGGACCTACGAGCAGTACTTC	CASTTGTGTYEQYF
few	TRBV6-2/TRBV6-3	TRBJ2-5	-	TGTGCCAGCAGTTTGACAGGGGAGGGAGGGACCCAGTACTTC	CASSLTGEGGTQYF
-	TRBV4-3	TRBJ1-2	-	TGCGCCAGCAGCCAAGCCCTGATCCTAGGCCCAACCTTC	CASSQALILGPTF
-	TRBV5-1	TRBJ2-3	TRBD2	TGCGCCAGCAGCTTGGGAAGCGGGGGGGCCCCCACAGATACGCAGTATTTT	CASSLGSGGAPTDTQYF
-	TRBV3-1	TRBJ1-3	-	TGTGCCAGCAGCCAGGGTGGAAACACCATATATTTT	CASSQGGNTIYF
once	TRBV6-1	TRBJ1-2	TRBD1	TGTGCCAGCAGTAAACCGGGACAGGGTGTCTATGGCTACACCTTC	CASSKPGQGVYGYTF
-	TRBV5-1	TRBJ1-5	TRBD1	TGCGCCAGCAGCTCTACAGGGGACAGCAATCAGCCCCAGCATTTT	CASSSTGDSNQPQHF
-	TRBV6-5	TRBJ2-2	-	TGTGCCAGCAGTTACACCACCTCGTGGACCGGGGAGCTGTTTTTT	CASSYTTSWTGELFF
few	TRBV20-1	TRBJ2-3	-	TGCAGTGGCCTCCAGGGTAGCACAGATACGCAGTATTTT	CSGLQGSTDTQYF
few	TRBV27	TRBJ2-3	TRBD2	TGTGCCAGCACCTTGGGGGGGAGCACAGATACGCAGTATTTT	CASTLGGSTDTQYF
-	TRBV29-1	TRBJ1-5	-	TGCAGCGTTGAAGACGGCCAGGGCGGGCAGCCCCAGCATTTT	CSVEDGQGGQPQHF
-	TRBV21-1	TRBJ1-3	-	TGTGCCACAATTAATCCGAGCTCTGGAAACACCATATATTTT	CATINPSSGNTIYF
-	TRBV20-1	TRBJ1-1	TRBD1	TGCAGTGCTAGAGATACGGGACAGGGGTATGAAGCTTTCTTT	CSARDTGQGYEAFF
-	TRBV10-1	TRBJ1-5	TRBD1	TGCGCCAGGGACAGGGACGGCAATCAGCCCCAGCATTTT	CARDRDGNQPQHF
-	TRBV18	TRBJ1-1	TRBD1	TGTGCCAGCTCACCCCAGACAGGGGCGAACACTGAAGCTTTCTTT	CASSPQTGANTEAFF
few	TRBV21-1	TRBJ1-2	-	TGTGCCACCGGGGAATCGAACACCTTC	CATGESNTF
many	TRBV6-1	TRBJ2-5	TRBD2	TGTGCCAGCAGTGAATCCGCGGGGGGCCAAGAGACCCAGTACTTC	CASSESAGGQETQYF
few	TRBV6-1	TRBJ1-2	-	TGTGCCACCGGCCGGGACAATAACTATGGCTACACCTTC	CATGRDNNYGYTF
few	TRBV20-1	TRBJ1-1	-	TGCAGTGCTACTTTTTCGGGTAACACTGAAGCTTTCTTT	CSATFSGNTEAFF
few	TRBV7-3	TRBJ1-5	-	TGTGCCAGCAGGGACCAGTATCAGCCCCAGCATTTT	CASRDQYQPQHF
few	TRBV6-6	TRBJ2-5	-	TGTGCCAGCAGTTACCCCCAGGAGACCCAGTACTTC	CASSYPQETQYF
many	TRBV11-2	TRBJ2-5	TRBD1	TGTGCCAGCAGCCCCGGGACAGGGAAAGAGACCCAGTACTTC	CASSPGTGKETQYF